This TCR beta chain originates from a study of regulatory T cells in long-lasting Graves disease. General study points: Clonotypes that were public and shared totalled a few thousand in persistent patients versus about 1,000 in new patients.

Noted time point: newly diagnosed GD, antithyroid drugs for less than 3 months. Construction of the TCR library relied on RNA isolated from PBMCs. As for this clonotype: Its antigen is as yet unknown.

Building of the TCR beta libraries involved iRepertoire HTBI primers and Arm-PCR of CDR3 regions. TCRdb re-derived calls from the multiplex PCR reads in MiXCR, one entry per CDR3 protein. The table shows about 540,000 distinct CDR3 sequences, with about 14% occurring only once. The V end lost 6 bases, the J end lost 6 bases, and 12 bases lay between the germline ends. CDR1 is SNHLY, CDR2 FYNNEI, per germline. This CDR3 comprises 12 residues. These same records also appear under a second study, on T cells in Graves' hyperthyroidism and ophthalmopathy. That source notes: From stable hyperthyroidism, ophthalmopathy was set apart by a 13 V-J model.

The chain couples TRBV2 to TRBJ2-7; the D is unclear. The receptor's source is a man aged 25 to 40 with Graves disease. The sequencing used peripheral blood mononuclear cells (PBMCs), collected at new diagnosis, from a patient treated with antithyroid drugs. As DNA, the CDR3 is TGTGCCAGCAGGCTGCTAGTACTCGAGCAGTACTTC. Translation: CASRLLVLEQYF.